This T cell receptor (beta chain) was sequenced in a study of brain T cells in children with intractable seizures. Some clones are missing from TCRdb's copy, which holds only in-frame ones; the method was immunoSEQ multiplex PCR. This table holds 340,000 or so clones, more than 85% found once. Study-level results: Pre- and post-surgery blood differed in depth, so pre-surgery absences may be undersampling. Only CDR3 sequence similarity suggested viral specificity, without known HCMV serostatus.

On this clone itself: Antigen: not known. The same CDR3 is also encoded by other DNA sequences in this sample.

This CDR3 is 14 amino acids long. The V gene lost 0 bases and the J gene lost 5 bases, with 10 bases spanning the gap. CDR1 is LNHNV and CDR2 is YYDKDF in the germline V gene (reference sequence). Time point meaning: blood from clinic visit 5 months post-surgery; TSC patient then seizure free. The sequenced cases were selected for having the highest brain T cell transcript signatures. Pre-surgery treatment included at least one anti-epileptic drug. The sample consisted of peripheral blood, taken roughly 5 months after surgery. This TCR was sampled from a boy younger than two with tuberous sclerosis and intractable seizures. The rearrangement joins TRBV15 to TRBJ1-2; D unresolved. The CDR3 nucleotides are TGTGCCACCAGCAGAGATGGCGCGGATTATGGCTACACCTTC. It yields the protein CATSRDGADYGYTF.